Listed below are T cell receptor beta chains from one sample, sequenced in a study of CD8+ T cells in alopecia areata. Assay used: immunoSEQ multiplex PCR; TCRdb lists only in-frame clones, some missing. The table has 150,000 or so clones, around 86% seen once; the top ten hold around 14%. Sample: CD8+ T cells sorted from blood, taken at week 4, from a patient treated with tofacitinib. The origin of the receptors is a human donor with alopecia areata. Both conserved end residues are part of each CDR3. A D gene is named only where the DNA matches it firmly. Clone size is given for some rows only: seen once, a few or many times, or a class if the clone is expanded.

size: .
J: TRBJ1-2
V: TRBV7-9
D: .
CDR3: CASSLGLDTVDGYTF
DNA: TGTGCCAGCAGCTTAGGACTGGACACTGTCGATGGCTACACCTTC

size: .
J: TRBJ2-3
V: TRBV6-5
D: .
CDR3: CASSPGDLITDTQYF
DNA: TGTGCCAGCAGCCCCGGGGACCTTATCACAGATACGCAGTATTTT

size: .
J: TRBJ2-3
V: TRBV11-2
D: .
CDR3: CASSLGDVTDTQYF
DNA: TGTGCCAGCAGCTTAGGGGACGTCACAGATACGCAGTATTTT

size: once
J: TRBJ2-3
V: TRBV7-8
D: .
CDR3: CASSPRTTDTQYF
DNA: TGTGCCAGCAGCCCACGGACGACAGATACGCAGTATTTT

size: .
J: TRBJ2-3
V: TRBV11-2
D: .
CDR3: CASSYLTDTQYF
DNA: TGTGCCAGCAGCTACCTCACAGATACGCAGTATTTT

size: .
J: TRBJ2-1
V: TRBV7-9
D: .
CDR3: CASSTIAMFF
DNA: TGTGCCAGCAGTACAATAGCGATGTTCTTC

size: .
J: TRBJ2-7
V: TRBV5-1
D: .
CDR3: CASSAPGRGSYEQYF
DNA: TGCGCCAGCAGCGCACCCGGCCGGGGGTCCTACGAGCAGTACTTC

size: .
J: TRBJ1-2
V: TRBV6-5
D: .
CDR3: CASSYSSGHGDYGYTF
DNA: TGTGCCAGCAGTTACTCGAGTGGCCACGGGGACTATGGCTACACCTTC

size: once
J: TRBJ2-7
V: TRBV7-9
D: .
CDR3: CASRQGVEQYF
DNA: TGTGCCAGCCGCCAAGGGGTCGAGCAGTACTTC

size: .
J: TRBJ1-1
V: TRBV5-1
D: .
CDR3: CASSSTGSVTEAFF
DNA: TGCGCCAGCAGCTCCACAGGGTCTGTCACTGAAGCTTTCTTT

size: .
J: TRBJ1-1
V: TRBV7-9
D: TRBD1
CDR3: CASISPGQGNTEAFF
DNA: TGTGCCAGCATCAGTCCGGGACAGGGAAACACTGAAGCTTTCTTT

size: .
J: TRBJ2-7
V: TRBV29-1
D: .
CDR3: CSVEVLGDNSYEQYF
DNA: TGCAGCGTTGAAGTGCTAGGCGACAACTCCTACGAGCAGTACTTC

size: .
J: TRBJ2-7
V: TRBV6-5
D: .
CDR3: CASSSAGTSLPYEQYF
DNA: TGTGCCAGCAGTTCCGCCGGGACATCCCTTCCCTACGAGCAGTACTTC

size: .
J: TRBJ2-1
V: TRBV6-5
D: .
CDR3: CATSLGSNEQFF
DNA: TGTGCCACCTCCCTGGGGAGCAATGAGCAGTTCTTC

size: .
J: TRBJ1-1
V: TRBV29-1
D: TRBD1
CDR3: CSVETGANTEAFF
DNA: TGCAGCGTTGAAACAGGGGCGAACACTGAAGCTTTCTTT

size: .
J: TRBJ2-2
V: TRBV29-1
D: .
CDR3: CSVESRGLTGELFF
DNA: TGCAGCGTTGAAAGTAGGGGACTCACCGGGGAGCTGTTTTTT

size: .
J: TRBJ2-7
V: TRBV6-5
D: TRBD1
CDR3: CASSLWDRGVDEQYF
DNA: TGTGCCAGCAGTCTCTGGGACAGGGGGGTAGACGAGCAGTACTTC

size: .
J: TRBJ2-7
V: TRBV7-9
D: .
CDR3: CASSMQGNEQYF
DNA: TGTGCCAGCAGCATGCAGGGGAACGAGCAGTACTTC

size: .
J: TRBJ2-7
V: TRBV19
D: TRBD1
CDR3: CASRGKPGQGQTYEQYF
DNA: TGTGCCAGTCGGGGAAAACCGGGACAGGGGCAGACCTACGAGCAGTACTTC

size: .
J: TRBJ2-1
V: TRBV30
D: .
CDR3: CAWSVNEQFF
DNA: TGTGCCTGGAGTGTAAATGAGCAGTTCTTC

size: .
J: TRBJ1-5
V: TRBV29-1
D: TRBD1
CDR3: CSVGDRGNQPQHF
DNA: TGCAGCGTTGGGGACAGGGGGAATCAGCCCCAGCATTTT

size: .
J: TRBJ2-7
V: TRBV25-1
D: TRBD1
CDR3: CASSGDRTYEQYF
DNA: TGTGCCAGCAGTGGGGACAGAACCTACGAGCAGTACTTC

size: .
J: TRBJ2-3
V: TRBV5-4
D: TRBD2
CDR3: CASSPSIAGPSTDTQYF
DNA: TGTGCCAGCAGTCCTTCCATAGCGGGGCCGAGCACAGATACGCAGTATTTT

size: .
J: TRBJ1-2
V: TRBV30
D: TRBD1
CDR3: CAWSGTGDYGYTF
DNA: TGTGCCTGGAGCGGGACAGGAGACTATGGCTACACCTTC

size: .
J: TRBJ2-2
V: TRBV5-4
D: TRBD2
CDR3: CASSVGLAGDTGELFF
DNA: TGTGCCAGCAGCGTGGGACTAGCGGGAGACACCGGGGAGCTGTTTTTT

size: .
J: TRBJ2-1
V: TRBV14
D: .
CDR3: CASSQVKTAYNEQFF
DNA: TGTGCCAGCAGCCAAGTGAAGACAGCCTACAATGAGCAGTTCTTC

size: .
J: TRBJ2-1
V: TRBV10-3
D: .
CDR3: CAIRPGALPSSYNEQFF
DNA: TGTGCCATCAGGCCGGGAGCCCTCCCGAGCTCCTACAATGAGCAGTTCTTC

size: once
J: TRBJ2-2
V: TRBV7-3
D: .
CDR3: CASSLTPRGGTGELFF
DNA: TGTGCCAGCAGCTTAACCCCCAGGGGTGGGACCGGGGAGCTGTTTTTT

size: .
J: TRBJ2-7
V: TRBV7-9
D: TRBD2
CDR3: CASSSSGRAGYEQYF
DNA: TGTGCCAGCAGCTCCAGCGGGAGGGCCGGCTACGAGCAGTACTTC

size: .
J: TRBJ1-5
V: TRBV6-5
D: TRBD1
CDR3: CASRQTDRGQPQHF
DNA: TGTGCCAGCAGACAAACGGACAGGGGGCAGCCCCAGCATTTT

size: .
J: TRBJ2-1
V: TRBV7-9
D: TRBD2
CDR3: CASSLETSLSSYNEQFF
DNA: TGTGCCAGCAGCTTGGAGACTAGCCTTAGCTCCTACAATGAGCAGTTCTTC

size: .
J: TRBJ1-4
V: TRBV29-1
D: .
CDR3: CSVRMGDEKLFF
DNA: TGCAGCGTTCGGATGGGAGATGAAAAACTGTTTTTT

size: .
J: TRBJ2-7
V: TRBV7-9
D: .
CDR3: CASEGGPYEQYF
DNA: TGTGCCAGCGAGGGGGGGCCCTACGAGCAGTACTTC